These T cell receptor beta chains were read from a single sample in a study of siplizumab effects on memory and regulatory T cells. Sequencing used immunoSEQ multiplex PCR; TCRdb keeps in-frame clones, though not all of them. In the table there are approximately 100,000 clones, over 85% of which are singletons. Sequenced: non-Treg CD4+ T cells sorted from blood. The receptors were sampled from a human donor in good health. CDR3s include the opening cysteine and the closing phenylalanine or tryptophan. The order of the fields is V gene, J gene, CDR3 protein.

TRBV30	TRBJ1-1	CAWMKGLMNTEAFF
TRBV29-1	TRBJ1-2	CSVFGQSRYGYTF
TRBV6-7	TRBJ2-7	CASRWTSGGTPGF
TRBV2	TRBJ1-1	CASTGPSNTEAFF
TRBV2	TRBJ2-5	CASTALSETQYF
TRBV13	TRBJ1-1	CASSLRQGGTEAFF
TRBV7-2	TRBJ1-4	CASTQGVEEKLFF
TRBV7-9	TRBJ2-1	CASSYNYNEQFF
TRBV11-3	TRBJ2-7	CASRESGTGGNEQYF
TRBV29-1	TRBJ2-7	CSGRDREEQYF
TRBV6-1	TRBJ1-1	CASSATNGGTEAFF
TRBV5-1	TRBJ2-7	CASSTQEAPYYF
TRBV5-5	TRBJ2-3	CASSGSGQQDTQYF
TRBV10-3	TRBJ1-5	CAISEGQNSNQPQHF
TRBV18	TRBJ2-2	CASSLTSDGTGELFF
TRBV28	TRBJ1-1	CASSLYRRNTEAFF
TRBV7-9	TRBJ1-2	CASSTRQGQLIYGYTF
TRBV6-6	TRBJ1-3	CASSLSSGNTIYF
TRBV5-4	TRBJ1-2	CASSLGTDYGYTF
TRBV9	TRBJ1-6	CASSVAGVSPLHF